This record looks at one T cell receptor (beta chain) sequence and its context. What it binds is not known. Assay: immunoSEQ multiplex PCR; the TCRdb copy retains only in-frame clones and omits some. The table has tens of thousands of clones, over 85% seen once. This sample was taken from a study of OX40 agonist ivuxolimab in advanced cancers. Study-level background: Patients received ivuxolimab, an agonistic anti-OX40 (CD134) antibody.

The ends lost 4 bases at V and 3 bases at J; junction bases unmatched: 5. Germline lookup yields CDR1 MDHEN and CDR2 SYDVKM. The CDR3 covers 14 residues. Findings and caveats of the study: Relatively little clonal expansion, among the lowest observed, appeared in partial responders at 0.1-3.0 mg/kg. Dosing at 0.1 to 3.0 mg/kg was accompanied by clonal expansion of CD4+ and CD8+ blood T cells by week 6.

The chain combines TRBV28 with TRBJ1-1, with 7 nucleotides matching TRBD1. The sequence was collected from an adult with an advanced solid tumor such as melanoma, head and neck, liver or kidney cancer. The sample consisted of CD4+ or CD8+ T cells sorted from blood, taken in a trial of the OX40 agonist ivuxolimab. CDR3 DNA: TGTGCCAGCAGTTACACAGGGGCGGACACTGAAGCTTTCTTT. The encoded protein is CASSYTGADTEAFF.